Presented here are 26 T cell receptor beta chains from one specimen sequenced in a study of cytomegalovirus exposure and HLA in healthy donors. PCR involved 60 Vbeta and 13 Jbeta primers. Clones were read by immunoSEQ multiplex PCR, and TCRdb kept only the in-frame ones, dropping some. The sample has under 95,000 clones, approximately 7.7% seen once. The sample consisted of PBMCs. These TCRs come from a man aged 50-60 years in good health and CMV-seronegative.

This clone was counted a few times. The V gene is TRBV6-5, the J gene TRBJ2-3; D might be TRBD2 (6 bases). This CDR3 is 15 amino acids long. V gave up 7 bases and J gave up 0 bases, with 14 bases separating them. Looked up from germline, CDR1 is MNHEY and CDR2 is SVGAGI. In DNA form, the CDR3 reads TGTGCCAGCAACGGGTTCCGGGGGAGCACAGATACGCAGTATTTT. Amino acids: CASNGFRGSTDTQYF.

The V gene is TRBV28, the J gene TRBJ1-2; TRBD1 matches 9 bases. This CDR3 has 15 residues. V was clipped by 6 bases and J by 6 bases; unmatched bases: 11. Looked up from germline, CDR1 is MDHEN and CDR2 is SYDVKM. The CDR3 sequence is CASSPTTGGRDGYTF. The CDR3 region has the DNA TGTGCCAGCAGCCCCACGACAGGGGGTAGAGATGGCTACACCTTC.

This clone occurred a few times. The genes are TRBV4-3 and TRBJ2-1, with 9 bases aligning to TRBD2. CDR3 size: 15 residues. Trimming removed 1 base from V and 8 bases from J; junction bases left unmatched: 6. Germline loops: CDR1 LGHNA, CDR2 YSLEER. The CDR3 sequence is CASSQAGTSPHEQFF. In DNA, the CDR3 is TGCGCCAGCAGCCAAGCCGGGACTAGCCCCCATGAGCAGTTCTTC.

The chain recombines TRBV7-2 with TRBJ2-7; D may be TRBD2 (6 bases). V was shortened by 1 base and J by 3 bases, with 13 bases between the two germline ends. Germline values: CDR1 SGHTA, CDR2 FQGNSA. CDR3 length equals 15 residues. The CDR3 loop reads CASSLGAGTIYEQYF. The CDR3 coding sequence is TGTGCCAGCAGCTTAGGAGCGGGCACTATCTACGAGCAGTACTTC.

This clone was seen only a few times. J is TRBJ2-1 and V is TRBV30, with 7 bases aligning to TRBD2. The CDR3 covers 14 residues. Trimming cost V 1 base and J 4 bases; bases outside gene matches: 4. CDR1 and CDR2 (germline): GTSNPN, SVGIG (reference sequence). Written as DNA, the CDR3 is TGTGCCTGGAGTGGCGGGAGAAGGTACAATGAGCAGTTCTTC. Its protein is CAWSGGRRYNEQFF.

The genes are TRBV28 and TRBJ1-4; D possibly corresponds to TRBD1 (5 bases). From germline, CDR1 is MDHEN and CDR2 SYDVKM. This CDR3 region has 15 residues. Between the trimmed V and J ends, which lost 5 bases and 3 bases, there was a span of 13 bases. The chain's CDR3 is CASSEPGSANEKLFF. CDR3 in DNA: TGTGCCAGCAGTGAACCAGGGTCAGCTAATGAAAAACTGTTTTTT.

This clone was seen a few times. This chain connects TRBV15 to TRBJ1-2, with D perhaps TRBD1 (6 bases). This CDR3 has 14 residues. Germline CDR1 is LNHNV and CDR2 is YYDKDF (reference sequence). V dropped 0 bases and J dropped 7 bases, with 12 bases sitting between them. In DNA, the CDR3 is TGTGCCACCAGCAGAGATAAAGGGGGGGGTGGCTACACCTTC. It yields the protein CATSRDKGGGGYTF.

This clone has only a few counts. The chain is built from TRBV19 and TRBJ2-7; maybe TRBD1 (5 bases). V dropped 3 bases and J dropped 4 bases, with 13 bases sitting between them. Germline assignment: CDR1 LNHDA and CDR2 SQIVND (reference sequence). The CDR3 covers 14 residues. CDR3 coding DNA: TGTGCCAGTAGTATGTCCGGACAAAGGTACGAGCAGTACTTC. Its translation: CASSMSGQRYEQYF.

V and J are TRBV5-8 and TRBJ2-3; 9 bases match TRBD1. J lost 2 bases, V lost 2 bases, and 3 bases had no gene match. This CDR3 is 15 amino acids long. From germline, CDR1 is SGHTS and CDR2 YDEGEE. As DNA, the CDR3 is TGTGCCAGCAGCTTACGGACAGGGGTCACAGATACGCAGTATTTT. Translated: CASSLRTGVTDTQYF.

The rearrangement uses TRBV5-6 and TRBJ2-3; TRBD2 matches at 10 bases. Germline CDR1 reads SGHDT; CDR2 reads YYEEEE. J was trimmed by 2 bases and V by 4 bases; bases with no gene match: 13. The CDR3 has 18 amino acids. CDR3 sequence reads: CASSLGSLAGGSTDTQYF. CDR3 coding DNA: TGTGCCAGCAGCCTCGGATCCTTAGCGGGAGGATCCACAGATACGCAGTATTTT.

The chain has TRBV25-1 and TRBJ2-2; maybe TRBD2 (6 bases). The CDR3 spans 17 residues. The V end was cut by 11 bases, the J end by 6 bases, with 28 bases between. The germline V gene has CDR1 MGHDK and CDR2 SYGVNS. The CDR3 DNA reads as TGTGCCCACACGGGGGAATTATGTGGGATTAAGGCCGGGGAGCTGTTTTTT. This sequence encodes CAHTGELCGIKAGELFF.

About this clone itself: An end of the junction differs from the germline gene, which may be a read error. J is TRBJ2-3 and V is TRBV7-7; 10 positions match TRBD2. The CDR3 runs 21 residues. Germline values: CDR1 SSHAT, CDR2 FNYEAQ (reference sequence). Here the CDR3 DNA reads TGTGCTAGCAGCTTTGGACAGGTCCCGGGACTAGCGACCCAGGGCACAGATACGCAGTATTTT. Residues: CASSFGQVPGLATQGTDTQYF.

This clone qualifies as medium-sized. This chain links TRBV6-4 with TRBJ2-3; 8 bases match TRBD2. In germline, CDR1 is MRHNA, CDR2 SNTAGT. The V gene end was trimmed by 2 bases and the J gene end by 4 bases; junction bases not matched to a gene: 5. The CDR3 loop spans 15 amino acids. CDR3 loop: CASSDRAGAADTQYF. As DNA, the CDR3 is TGTGCCAGCAGTGACCGAGCGGGGGCGGCAGATACGCAGTATTTT.

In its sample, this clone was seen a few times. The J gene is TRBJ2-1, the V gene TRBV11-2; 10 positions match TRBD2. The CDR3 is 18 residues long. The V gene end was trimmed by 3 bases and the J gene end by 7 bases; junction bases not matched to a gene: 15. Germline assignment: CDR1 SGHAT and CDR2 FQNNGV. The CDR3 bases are TGTGCCAGCAGCTTCCCTTTTAGGGGGCTAGCGGGGGTGAATGAGCAGTTCTTC. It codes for CASSFPFRGLAGVNEQFF. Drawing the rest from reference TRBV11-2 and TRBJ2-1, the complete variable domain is EAGVAQSPRYKIIEKRQSVAFWCNPISGHATLYWYQQILGQGPKLLIQFQNNGVVDDSQLPKDRFSAERLKGVDSTLKIQPAKLEDSAVYLCASSFPFRGLAGVNEQFFGPGTRLTVL.

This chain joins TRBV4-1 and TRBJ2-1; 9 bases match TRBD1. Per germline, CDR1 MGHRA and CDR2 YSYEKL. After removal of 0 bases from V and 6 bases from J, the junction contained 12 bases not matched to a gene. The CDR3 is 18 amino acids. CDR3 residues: CASSQDPRTGAPFNEQFF. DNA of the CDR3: TGCGCCAGCAGCCAAGATCCCAGGACAGGGGCTCCTTTCAATGAGCAGTTCTTC.

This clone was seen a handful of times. The CDR3 loop reads CASRPGTSGHNEQFF. The CDR3 DNA reads TGCGCCAGCAGACCTGGGACTAGCGGTCACAATGAGCAGTTCTTC. J is TRBJ2-1 and V is TRBV4-3; TRBD2 aligns across 11 bases. The CDR3 is 15 amino acids. The V segment lost 6 bases and the J segment 5 bases; nucleotides outside the gene matches: 6. Germline values: CDR1 LGHNA, CDR2 YSLEER.

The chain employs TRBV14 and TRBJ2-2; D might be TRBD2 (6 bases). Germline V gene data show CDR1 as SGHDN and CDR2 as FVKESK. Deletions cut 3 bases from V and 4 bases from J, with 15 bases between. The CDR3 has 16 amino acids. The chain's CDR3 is CASSQYSSGFTGELFF. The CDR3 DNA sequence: TGTGCCAGCAGCCAGTATTCCAGCGGGTTCACCGGGGAGCTGTTTTTT.

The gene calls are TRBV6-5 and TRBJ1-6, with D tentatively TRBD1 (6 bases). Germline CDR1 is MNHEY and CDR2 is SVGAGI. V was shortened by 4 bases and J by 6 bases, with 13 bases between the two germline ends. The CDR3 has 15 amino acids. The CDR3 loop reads CASSSETGRNSPLHF. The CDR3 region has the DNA TGTGCCAGCAGTTCCGAGACAGGCCGTAATTCACCCCTCCACTTT.

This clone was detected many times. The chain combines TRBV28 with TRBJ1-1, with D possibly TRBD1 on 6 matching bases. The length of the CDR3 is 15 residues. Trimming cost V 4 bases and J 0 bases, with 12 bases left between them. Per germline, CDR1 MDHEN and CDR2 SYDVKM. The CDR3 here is CASSSPRGMNTEAFF. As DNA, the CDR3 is TGTGCCAGCAGTTCCCCCAGGGGCATGAACACTGAAGCTTTCTTT.

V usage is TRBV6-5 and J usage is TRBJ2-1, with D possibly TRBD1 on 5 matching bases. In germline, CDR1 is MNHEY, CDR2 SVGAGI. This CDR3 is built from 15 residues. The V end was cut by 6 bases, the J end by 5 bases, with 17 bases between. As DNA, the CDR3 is TGTGCCAGCAGACAGGACCCCACCCCTCACAATGAGCAGTTCTTC. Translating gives CASRQDPTPHNEQFF.

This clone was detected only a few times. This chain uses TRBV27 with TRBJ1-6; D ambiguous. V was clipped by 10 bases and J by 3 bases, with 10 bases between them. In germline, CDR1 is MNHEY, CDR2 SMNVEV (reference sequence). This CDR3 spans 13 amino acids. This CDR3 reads CATRPLYNSPLHF. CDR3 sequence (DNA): TGTGCCACCCGTCCCCTCTATAATTCACCCCTCCACTTT.

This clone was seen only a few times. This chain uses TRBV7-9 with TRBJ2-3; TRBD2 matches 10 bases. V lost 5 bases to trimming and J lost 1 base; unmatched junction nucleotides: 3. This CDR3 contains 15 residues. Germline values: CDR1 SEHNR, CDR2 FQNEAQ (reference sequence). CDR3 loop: CASSRGLAGTDTQYF. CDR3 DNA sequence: TGTGCCAGCAGCCGCGGACTAGCGGGCACAGATACGCAGTATTTT.

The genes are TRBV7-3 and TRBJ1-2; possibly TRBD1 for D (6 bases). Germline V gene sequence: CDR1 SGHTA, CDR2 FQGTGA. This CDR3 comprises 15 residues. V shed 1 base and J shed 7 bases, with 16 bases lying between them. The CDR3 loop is CASSLMGGQGFGYTF. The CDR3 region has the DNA TGTGCCAGCAGCTTAATGGGGGGGCAAGGGTTTGGCTACACCTTC.

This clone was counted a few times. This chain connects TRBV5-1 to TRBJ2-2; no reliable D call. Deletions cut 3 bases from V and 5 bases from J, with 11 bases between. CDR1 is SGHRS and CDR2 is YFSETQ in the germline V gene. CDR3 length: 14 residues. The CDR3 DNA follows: TGCGCCAGCAGCTACCTAGGAGAGACCGGGGAGCTGTTTTTT. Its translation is CASSYLGETGELFF.

DNA for the CDR3: TGTGCCAGCAGCCCCCCTTTGCAGGCTCGAAGGGGCACTGAAGCTTTCTTT. Its translation: CASSPPLQARRGTEAFF. The chain has TRBV4-2 and TRBJ1-1, with D possibly being TRBD1 (5 bases). Germline CDR1 and CDR2: LGHNA and YNFKEQ. This CDR3 is 17 amino acids long. Trimming took off 4 bases at V and 4 bases at J, with 22 bases between the two ends.

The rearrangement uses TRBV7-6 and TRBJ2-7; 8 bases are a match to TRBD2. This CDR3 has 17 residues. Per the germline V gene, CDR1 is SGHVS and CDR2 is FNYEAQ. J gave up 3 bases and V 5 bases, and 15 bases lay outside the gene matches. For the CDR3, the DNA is TGTGCCAGCAGCCCCCGGGGGGGGGTAGGGAGATTCTACGAGCAGTACTTC. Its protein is CASSPRGGVGRFYEQYF.